Following are 20 T cell receptor beta chains from one sample sequenced in a study of cytomegalovirus exposure and HLA in healthy donors. Primers for the PCR totalled 60 Vbeta and 13 Jbeta. Using immunoSEQ multiplex PCR, the repertoire was profiled, and TCRdb retains in-frame clones only, with some absent. The sample yields roughly 240,000 clones, 78% seen once. Sequencing was done on a sample of PBMCs. Source of these receptors: a boy younger than 18 in good health and CMV-seronegative.

This chain connects TRBV5-4 to TRBJ1-1; possibly TRBD1 for D (5 bases). The CDR3 length is 16 residues. The V gene's germline CDR1 is SGHNT and CDR2 YYREEE (reference sequence). V was shortened by 5 bases and J by 4 bases, with 21 bases between the two germline ends. The CDR3: CASRLMGDGQGTEAFF. DNA for the CDR3: TGTGCCAGCAGACTTATGGGCGATGGGCAGGGCACTGAAGCTTTCTTT.

This clone was counted once. The V gene is TRBV5-1, the J gene TRBJ2-7; the D gene is possibly TRBD2 (7 bases). Germline CDR1 SGHRS, CDR2 YFSETQ. Trimming removed 2 bases from V and 6 bases from J, with 18 bases in between. The CDR3 is 15 amino acids. The DNA for the CDR3 is TGCGCCAGCAGCTTTCGCGGGGGCCCGGGTAGCGAGCAGTACTTC. Protein sequence: CASSFRGGPGSEQYF. Complete variable domain (other parts from reference TRBV5-1 and TRBJ2-7): KAGVTQTPRYLIKTRGQQVTLSCSPISGHRSVSWYQQTPGQGLQFLFEYFSETQRNKGNFPGRFSGRQFSNSRSEMNVSTLELGDSALYLCASSFRGGPGSEQYFGPGTRLTVT.

This chain links TRBV19 with TRBJ2-5; 12 bases map to TRBD2. The J segment lost 5 bases and the V segment lost 8 bases, leaving 6 bases of the junction unmatched. The CDR3 covers 14 residues. Germline CDR1 reads LNHDA; CDR2 reads SQIVND (reference sequence). CDR3 in amino acids: CASSLAGGRETQYF. As DNA, the CDR3 is TGTGCCAGTTCCCTAGCGGGAGGGCGGGAGACCCAGTACTTC.

J is TRBJ1-4 and V is TRBV2; D is undetermined. This CDR3 contains 15 residues. CDR1 is SNHLY, CDR2 FYNNEI, per germline. The V and J ends lost 6 bases and 10 bases respectively, with 21 bases between them. CDR3 amino acids: CASRSRLLSIRKLFF. Written as DNA, the CDR3 is TGTGCCAGCAGATCCCGCCTTCTCTCAATCAGAAAACTGTTTTTT.

This chain links TRBV9 with TRBJ1-4; 8 nucleotides align to TRBD1. Germline assignment: CDR1 SGDLS and CDR2 YYNGEE. J was trimmed by 12 bases and V by 3 bases; bases with no gene match: 4. CDR3 length equals 12 residues. The CDR3 nucleotides read TGTGCCAGCAGCGCTAACAGGGGGGAACTGTTTTTT. It yields the protein CASSANRGELFF.

The gene calls are TRBV6-1 and TRBJ1-5; tentative D call: TRBD1 (5 bases). Germline assignment: CDR1 MNHNS and CDR2 SASEGT. The CDR3 runs 13 residues. V was clipped by 8 bases and J by 3 bases, with 11 bases between them. CDR3 coding DNA: TGTGCCAGCGTTGAGGGACTCAATCAGCCCCAGCATTTT. It is translated as CASVEGLNQPQHF.

V gene TRBV29-1 combines with J gene TRBJ2-3, with 13 bases identical to TRBD2. The V segment lost 6 bases and the J segment 0 bases; nucleotides outside the gene matches: 3. The length of the CDR3 is 15 residues. Germline V CDR1 and CDR2: SQVTM, ANQGSEA. Here the CDR3 reads CSVRGLAGSTDTQYF. The CDR3 DNA is TGCAGCGTGAGGGGACTAGCGGGGAGCACAGATACGCAGTATTTT.

The V call is TRBV9, the J call TRBJ2-7, with TRBD1 matching 7 bases. The CDR3 runs 14 residues. Germline V gene data show CDR1 as SGDLS and CDR2 as YYNGEE. With V trimmed by 3 bases and J by 4 bases, 7 bases remained unmatched. CDR3 sequence reads: CASSGRDSSYEQYF. CDR3 coding DNA: TGTGCCAGCAGCGGCCGGGACAGTAGTTACGAGCAGTACTTC.

The chain links TRBV23-1 to TRBJ2-3; D not resolved. TRBV23-1 is an ORF, and what it does is uncertain. V gave up 10 bases and J gave up 5 bases, with 10 bases separating them. This CDR3 comprises 11 residues. For the CDR3, the DNA is TGCGCCAACGGTTTTAGAGATACGCAGTATTTT. Translating it yields CANGFRDTQYF.

The chain couples TRBV10-3 to TRBJ1-6; 8 positions agree with TRBD1. Germline loops: CDR1 ENHRY, CDR2 SYGVKD. This CDR3 has 14 amino acids. With 7 bases clipped from V and 8 bases from J, the junction kept 7 bases outside the gene matches. CDR3: CAINGQGRDSPLHF. As DNA, the CDR3 is TGTGCCATCAACGGACAGGGAAGGGATTCACCCCTCCACTTT.

The rearrangement links TRBV2 to TRBJ1-5, with TRBD1 matching 12 bases. The germline CDR1 and CDR2 sequences are SNHLY and FYNNEI. The CDR3 runs 17 residues. Trimming at V came to 4 bases and at J to 2 bases, leaving 6 bases not matched to a gene. The CDR3 sequence: CASSAGDRGLGNQPQHF. Here the CDR3 DNA reads TGTGCCAGCAGTGCGGGGGACAGGGGGCTTGGCAATCAGCCCCAGCATTTT.

The chain recombines TRBV5-1 with TRBJ1-6, with D perhaps matching TRBD1 (6 bases). Germline CDR1 is SGHRS and CDR2 is YFSETQ. This CDR3 has 16 amino acids. Trimming removed 0 bases at V and 9 bases at J, with 16 bases between. This CDR3 is CASSLVSQGTASPLHF. The CDR3 coding sequence is TGCGCCAGCAGCTTGGTGTCTCAGGGGACGGCTTCACCCCTCCACTTT. The full variable domain, its missing parts supplied by reference TRBV5-1 and TRBJ1-6, is KAGVTQTPRYLIKTRGQQVTLSCSPISGHRSVSWYQQTPGQGLQFLFEYFSETQRNKGNFPGRFSGRQFSNSRSEMNVSTLELGDSALYLCASSLVSQGTASPLHFGNGTRLTVT.

This clone was observed a few times. This chain links TRBV6-4 with TRBJ1-1; D is uncertain. This CDR3 has 15 residues. Germline lookup yields CDR1 MRHNA and CDR2 SNTAGT. Deletions cut 2 bases from V and 1 base from J, with 11 bases between. The CDR3 is CASSDLAAGNTEAFF. DNA of the CDR3: TGTGCCAGCAGTGACCTAGCAGCGGGGAACACTGAAGCTTTCTTT.

The gene calls are TRBV27 and TRBJ1-6, with 9 bases aligning to TRBD1. Germline lookup yields CDR1 MNHEY and CDR2 SMNVEV (reference sequence). This CDR3 region has 14 residues. V was pared by 6 bases and J by 5 bases, with 2 bases of the junction left unmatched. CDR3 sequence reads: CASRQGANNSPLHF. CDR3 DNA sequence: TGTGCCAGCAGACAGGGGGCTAATAATTCACCCCTCCACTTT.

This clone came up once. V usage is TRBV4-2 and J usage is TRBJ2-2; D possibly corresponds to TRBD2 (6 bases). CDR3 size: 18 residues. Germline CDR1 LGHNA, CDR2 YNFKEQ. V was clipped by 0 bases and J by 5 bases, with 19 bases between them. The CDR3 nucleotides are TGTGCCAGCAGCCAAGATCCCTTGGACGGAGGAGGGACCGGGGAGCTGTTTTTT. It encodes CASSQDPLDGGGTGELFF.

The gene calls are TRBV9 and TRBJ2-4, with D perhaps TRBD2 (5 bases). The V gene lost 0 bases and the J gene lost 0 bases, with 10 bases spanning the gap. This CDR3 has 16 residues. CDR1 and CDR2 (germline): SGDLS, YYNGEE. The CDR3 here is CASSVGAGLAKNIQYF. CDR3 bases: TGTGCCAGCAGCGTAGGGGCGGGTCTAGCCAAAAACATTCAGTACTTC.

The chain uses TRBV10-3 and TRBJ1-2; D is possibly TRBD1 (5 bases). Trimming removed 10 bases at V and 0 bases at J, with 9 bases between. Germline values: CDR1 ENHRY, CDR2 SYGVKD. The CDR3 has 12 amino acids. CDR3: CATQTANYGYTF. Here the CDR3 DNA reads TGTGCCACCCAGACAGCTAACTATGGCTACACCTTC.

A note on this clone: One end of the junction is discordant with germline, which a read error may explain. The genes are TRBV7-3 and TRBJ2-3; the match to TRBD2 covers 11 bases. The CDR3 has 13 residues. Germline V gene sequence: CDR1 SGHTA, CDR2 FQGTGA. CDR3 region: CASSSAPGLAETF. CDR3 nucleotides: TGTGCCAGCAGCTCCGCCCCGGGACTAGCGGAAACTTTT.

The chain combines TRBV29-1 with TRBJ2-5, with TRBD2 as a possible D gene (5 bases). The better agreement between TRBJ2-7 and the DNA end casts doubt on the J call. This CDR3 is built from 13 residues. Germline V lookup: CDR1 SQVTM, CDR2 ANQGSEA. CDR3 sequence: CSVGGDNLYEQYF. Here the CDR3 DNA reads TGCAGCGTTGGGGGAGACAACCTCTACGAGCAGTACTTC.

This sequence joins TRBV5-1 and TRBJ1-1, with 11 bases lining up with TRBD1. Germline-derived CDR1 and CDR2 are SGHRS and YFSETQ. The CDR3 spans 14 residues. The trim removed 3 bases at V and 4 bases at J, leaving 2 bases unmatched. The CDR3 is CASSSGTGGTEAFF. The DNA for the CDR3 is TGCGCCAGCAGCTCCGGGACAGGGGGCACTGAAGCTTTCTTT. Supplemented by reference TRBV5-1 and TRBJ1-1, the full variable domain reads KAGVTQTPRYLIKTRGQQVTLSCSPISGHRSVSWYQQTPGQGLQFLFEYFSETQRNKGNFPGRFSGRQFSNSRSEMNVSTLELGDSALYLCASSSGTGGTEAFFGQGTRLTVV.